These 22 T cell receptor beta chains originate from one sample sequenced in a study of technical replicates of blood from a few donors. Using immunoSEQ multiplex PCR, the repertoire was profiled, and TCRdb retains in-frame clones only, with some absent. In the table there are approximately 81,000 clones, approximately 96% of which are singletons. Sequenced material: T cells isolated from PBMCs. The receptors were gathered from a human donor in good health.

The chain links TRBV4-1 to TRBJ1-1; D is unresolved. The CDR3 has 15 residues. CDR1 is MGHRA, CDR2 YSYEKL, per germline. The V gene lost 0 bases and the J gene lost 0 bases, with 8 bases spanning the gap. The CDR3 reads CASSQESRLNTEAFF. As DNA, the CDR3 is TGCGCCAGCAGCCAAGAGAGCAGGCTGAACACTGAAGCTTTCTTT.

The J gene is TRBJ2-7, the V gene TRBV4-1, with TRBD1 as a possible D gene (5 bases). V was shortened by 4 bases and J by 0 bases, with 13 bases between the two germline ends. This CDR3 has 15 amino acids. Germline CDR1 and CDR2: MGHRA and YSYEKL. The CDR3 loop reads CASSRRETASYEQYF. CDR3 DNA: TGCGCCAGCAGCCGAAGAGAGACAGCCTCCTACGAGCAGTACTTC.

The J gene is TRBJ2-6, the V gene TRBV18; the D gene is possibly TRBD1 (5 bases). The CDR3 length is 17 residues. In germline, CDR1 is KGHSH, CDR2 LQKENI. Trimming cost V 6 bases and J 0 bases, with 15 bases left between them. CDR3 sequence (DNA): TGTGCCAGCTCCCCTATACAGGTCCCCTCTGGGGCCAACGTCCTGACTTTC. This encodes CASSPIQVPSGANVLTF.

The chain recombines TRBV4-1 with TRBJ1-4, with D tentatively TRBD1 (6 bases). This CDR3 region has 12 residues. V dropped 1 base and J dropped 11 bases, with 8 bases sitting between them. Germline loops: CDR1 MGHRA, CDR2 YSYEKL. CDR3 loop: CASSQGGHKLFF. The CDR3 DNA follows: TGCGCCAGCAGCCAAGGGGGGCATAAACTGTTTTTT.

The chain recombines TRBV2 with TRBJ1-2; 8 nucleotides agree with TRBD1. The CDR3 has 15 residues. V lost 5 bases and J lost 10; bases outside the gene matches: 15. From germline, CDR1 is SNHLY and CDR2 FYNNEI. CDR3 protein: CASSQPEQGANDYTF. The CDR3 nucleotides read TGTGCCAGCAGTCAACCCGAGCAGGGGGCAAATGACTACACCTTC. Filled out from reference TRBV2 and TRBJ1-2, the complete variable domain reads EPEVTQTPSHQVTQMGQEVILRCVPISNHLYFYWYRQILGQKVEFLVSFYNNEISEKSEIFDDQFSVERPDGSNFTLKIRSTKLEDSAMYFCASSQPEQGANDYTFGSGTRLTVV.

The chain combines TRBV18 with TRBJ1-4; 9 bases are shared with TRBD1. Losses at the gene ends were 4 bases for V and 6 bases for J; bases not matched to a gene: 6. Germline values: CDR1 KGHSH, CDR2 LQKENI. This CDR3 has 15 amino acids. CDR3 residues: CASSLGQGWDEKLFF. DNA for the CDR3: TGTGCCAGCTCACTGGGACAGGGATGGGATGAAAAACTGTTTTTT.

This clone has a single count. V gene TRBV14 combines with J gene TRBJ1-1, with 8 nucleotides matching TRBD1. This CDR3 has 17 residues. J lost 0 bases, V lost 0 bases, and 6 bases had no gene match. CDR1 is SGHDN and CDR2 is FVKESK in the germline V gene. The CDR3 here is CASSQESGQGMNTEAFF. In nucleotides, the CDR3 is TGTGCCAGCAGCCAAGAATCAGGACAGGGCATGAACACTGAAGCTTTCTTT.

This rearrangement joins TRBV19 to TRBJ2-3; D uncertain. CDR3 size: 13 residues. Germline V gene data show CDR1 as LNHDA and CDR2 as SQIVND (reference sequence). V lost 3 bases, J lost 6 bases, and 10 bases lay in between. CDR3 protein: CASSMRLIDTQYF. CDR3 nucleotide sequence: TGTGCCAGTAGTATGAGGCTGATCGATACGCAGTATTTT.

The CDR3 loop reads CASSLVFGSGADTQYF. The CDR3 region has the DNA TGTGCCAGCAGCTTAGTTTTCGGGAGCGGCGCAGATACGCAGTATTTT. The chain is built from TRBV11-3 and TRBJ2-3; D perhaps matches TRBD2 (6 bases). Germline V lookup: CDR1 SGHNT, CDR2 YENEEA. This CDR3 has 16 residues. V was shortened by 1 base and J by 4 bases, with 15 bases between the two germline ends.

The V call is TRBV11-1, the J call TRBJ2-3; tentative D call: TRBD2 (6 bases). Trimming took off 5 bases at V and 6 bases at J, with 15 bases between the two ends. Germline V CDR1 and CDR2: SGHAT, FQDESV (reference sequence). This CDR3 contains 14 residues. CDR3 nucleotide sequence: TGTGCCAGCAGCCCGAGACTAGAAACGGATACGCAGTATTTT. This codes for CASSPRLETDTQYF.

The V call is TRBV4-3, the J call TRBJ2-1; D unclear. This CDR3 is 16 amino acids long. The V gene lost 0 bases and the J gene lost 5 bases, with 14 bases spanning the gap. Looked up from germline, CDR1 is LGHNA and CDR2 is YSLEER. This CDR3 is CASSQDPAAANNEQFF. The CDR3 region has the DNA TGCGCCAGCAGCCAAGATCCGGCGGCAGCAAACAATGAGCAGTTCTTC.

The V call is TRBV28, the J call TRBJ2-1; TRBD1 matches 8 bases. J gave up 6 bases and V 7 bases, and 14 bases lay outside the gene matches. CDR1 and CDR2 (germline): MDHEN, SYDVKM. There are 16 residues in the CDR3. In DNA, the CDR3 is TGTGCCAGCAACCCTAGCTGGCAGGGGGCGGGCAATGAGCAGTTCTTC. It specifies CASNPSWQGAGNEQFF.

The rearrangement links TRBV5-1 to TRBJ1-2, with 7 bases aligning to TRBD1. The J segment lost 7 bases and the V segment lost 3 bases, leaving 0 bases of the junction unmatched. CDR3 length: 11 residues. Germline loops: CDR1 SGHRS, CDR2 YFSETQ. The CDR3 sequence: CASSSGGGYTF. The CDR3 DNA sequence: TGCGCCAGCAGCTCAGGGGGTGGCTACACCTTC.

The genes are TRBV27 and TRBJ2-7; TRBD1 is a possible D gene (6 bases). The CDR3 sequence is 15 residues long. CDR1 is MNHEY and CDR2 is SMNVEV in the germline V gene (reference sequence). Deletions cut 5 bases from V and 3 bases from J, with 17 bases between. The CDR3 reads CASSSPGANFYEQYF. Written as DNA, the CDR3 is TGTGCCAGCAGTAGCCCAGGGGCGAATTTCTACGAGCAGTACTTC.

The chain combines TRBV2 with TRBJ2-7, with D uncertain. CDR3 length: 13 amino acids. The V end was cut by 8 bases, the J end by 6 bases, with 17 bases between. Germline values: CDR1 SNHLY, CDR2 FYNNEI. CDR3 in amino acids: CASGGSDSVEQYF. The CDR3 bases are TGTGCCAGCGGTGGGTCTGACTCAGTCGAGCAGTACTTC.

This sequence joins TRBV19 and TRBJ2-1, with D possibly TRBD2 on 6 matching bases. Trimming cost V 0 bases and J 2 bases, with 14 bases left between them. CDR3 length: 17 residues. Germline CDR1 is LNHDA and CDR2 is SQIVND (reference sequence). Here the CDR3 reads CASSIDGSGYTYNEQFF. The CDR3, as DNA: TGTGCCAGTAGTATAGATGGAAGCGGGTATACCTACAATGAGCAGTTCTTC. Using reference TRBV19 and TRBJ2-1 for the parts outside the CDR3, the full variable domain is DGGITQSPKYLFRKEGQNVTLSCEQNLNHDAMYWYRQDPGQGLRLIYYSQIVNDFQKGDIAEGYSVSREKKESFPLTVTSAQKNPTAFYLCASSIDGSGYTYNEQFFGPGTRLTVL.

Here the CDR3 reads CASSPLRSGTGAPNEKLFF. The CDR3 nucleotides are TGTGCCAGCTCACCACTTCGGTCCGGGACAGGGGCGCCGAATGAAAAACTGTTTTTT. This sequence joins TRBV18 and TRBJ1-4; 10 positions agree with TRBD1. The trim removed 1 base at V and 5 bases at J, leaving 13 bases unmatched. CDR1 KGHSH and CDR2 LQKENI come from the germline V gene. The CDR3 is 19 residues long.

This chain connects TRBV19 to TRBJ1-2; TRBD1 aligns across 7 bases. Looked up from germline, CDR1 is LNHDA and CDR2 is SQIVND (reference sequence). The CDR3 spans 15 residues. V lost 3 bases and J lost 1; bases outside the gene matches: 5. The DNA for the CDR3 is TGTGCCAGTAGTATTCGTTGGGACAGTAACTATGGCTACACCTTC. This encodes CASSIRWDSNYGYTF.

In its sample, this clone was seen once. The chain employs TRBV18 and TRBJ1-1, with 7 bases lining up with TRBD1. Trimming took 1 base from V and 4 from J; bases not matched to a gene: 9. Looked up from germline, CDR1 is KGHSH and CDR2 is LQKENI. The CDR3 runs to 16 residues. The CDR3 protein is CASSPLQGMMSTEAFF. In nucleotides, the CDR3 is TGTGCCAGCTCACCACTACAGGGGATGATGTCCACTGAAGCTTTCTTT.

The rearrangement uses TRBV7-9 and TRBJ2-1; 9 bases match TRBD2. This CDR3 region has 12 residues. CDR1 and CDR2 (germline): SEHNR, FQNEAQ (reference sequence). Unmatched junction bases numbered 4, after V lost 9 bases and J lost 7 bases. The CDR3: CASTLAGNEQFF. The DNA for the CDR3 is TGTGCCAGTACCCTAGCGGGAAATGAGCAGTTCTTC. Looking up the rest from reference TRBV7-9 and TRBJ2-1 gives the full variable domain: DTGVSQNPRHKITKRGQNVTFRCDPISEHNRLYWYRQTLGQGPEFLTYFQNEAQLEKSRLLSDRFSAERPKGSFSTLEIQRTEQGDSAMYLCASTLAGNEQFFGPGTRLTVL.

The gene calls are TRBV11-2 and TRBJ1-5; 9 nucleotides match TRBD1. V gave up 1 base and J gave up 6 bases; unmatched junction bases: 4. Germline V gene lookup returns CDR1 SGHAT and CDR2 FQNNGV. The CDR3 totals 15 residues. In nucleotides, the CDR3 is TGTGCCAGCAGCTTAGGGACAGGGGATCGTCAGCCCCAGCATTTT. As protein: CASSLGTGDRQPQHF.

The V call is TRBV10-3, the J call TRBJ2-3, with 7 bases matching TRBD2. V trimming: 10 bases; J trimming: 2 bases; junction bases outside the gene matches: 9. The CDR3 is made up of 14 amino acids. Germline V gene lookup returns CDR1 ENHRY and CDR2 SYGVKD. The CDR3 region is CATTFSGLTDTQYF. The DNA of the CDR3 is TGTGCCACCACCTTTAGCGGGCTCACAGATACGCAGTATTTT.